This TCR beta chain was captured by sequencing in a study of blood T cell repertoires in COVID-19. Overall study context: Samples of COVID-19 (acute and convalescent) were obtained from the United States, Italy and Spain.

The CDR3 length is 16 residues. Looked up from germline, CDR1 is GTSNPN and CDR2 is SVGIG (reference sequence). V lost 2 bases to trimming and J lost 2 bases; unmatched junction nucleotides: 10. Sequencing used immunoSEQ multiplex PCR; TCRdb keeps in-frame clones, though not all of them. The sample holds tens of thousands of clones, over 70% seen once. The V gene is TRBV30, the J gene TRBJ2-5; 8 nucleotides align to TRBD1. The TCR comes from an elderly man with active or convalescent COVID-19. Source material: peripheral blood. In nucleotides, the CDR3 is TGTGCCTGGAGTCAACCCGCAACAGGGGGACAAGAGACCCAGTACTTC. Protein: CAWSQPATGGQETQYF.